This record concerns one T cell receptor beta chain sequence. Its antigen is not identified. V lost 2 bases, J lost 5 bases, and 16 bases lay in between. CDR3 length: 15 residues. Germline CDR1 SGHNT, CDR2 YYREEE (reference sequence). These data come from a study of human T cells and chemical hapten exposure. Background on the study: Upper-back patch tests with 0.01% DPC were read at 6 days.

Unique molecular identifiers were affixed to discrete cDNA molecules within the library. Via MiXCR, TCRdb re-called the RACE reads, giving one row per CDR3 protein. The sample includes 120,000 to 150,000 distinct CDR3 sequences, about 11% of them seen just once. Study-level findings and limits: Those TCRs sitting above 1 in 1000 frequency stayed the same with DPC sensitization.

This sample's time point: patch test 2, 6 weeks after DPC sensitization. The treatment is: therapeutic diphenylcyclopropenone sensitization with weekly scalp DPC. The rearrangement joins TRBV5-4 to TRBJ2-5; tentatively, D is TRBD1 (5 bases). This material consisted of whole blood, taken in connection with sensitization to the hapten diphenylcyclopropenone (DPC). The origin of this receptor is a woman aged 45-59 years with alopecia areata. Some clones in this sample may be carry-over from other donors' samples. CDR3 sequence: CASSFVDTRVETQYF. CDR3 nucleotide sequence: TGTGCCAGCAGCTTCGTGGACACCCGGGTGGAGACCCAGTACTTC.